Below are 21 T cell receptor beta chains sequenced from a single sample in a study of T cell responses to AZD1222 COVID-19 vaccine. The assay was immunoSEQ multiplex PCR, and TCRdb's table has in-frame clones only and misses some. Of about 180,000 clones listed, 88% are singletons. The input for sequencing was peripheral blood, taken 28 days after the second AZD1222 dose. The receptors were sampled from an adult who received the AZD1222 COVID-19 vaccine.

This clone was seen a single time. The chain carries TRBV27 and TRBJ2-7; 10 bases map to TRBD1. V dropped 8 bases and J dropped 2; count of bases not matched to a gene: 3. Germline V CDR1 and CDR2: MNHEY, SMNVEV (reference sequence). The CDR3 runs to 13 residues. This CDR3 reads CASRDRGAYEQYF. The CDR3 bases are TGTGCCAGCCGGGACAGGGGCGCCTACGAGCAGTACTTC.

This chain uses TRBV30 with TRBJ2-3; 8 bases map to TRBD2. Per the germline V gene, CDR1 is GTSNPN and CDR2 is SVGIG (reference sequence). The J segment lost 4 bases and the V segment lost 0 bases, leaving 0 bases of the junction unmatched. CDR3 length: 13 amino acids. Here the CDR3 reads CAWSVREADTQYF. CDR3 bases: TGTGCCTGGAGTGTGCGGGAGGCAGATACGCAGTATTTT.

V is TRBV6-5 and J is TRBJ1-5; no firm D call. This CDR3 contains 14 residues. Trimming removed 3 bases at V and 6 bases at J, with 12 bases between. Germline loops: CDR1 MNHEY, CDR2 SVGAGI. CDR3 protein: CASSYREGGQPQHF. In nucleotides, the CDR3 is TGTGCCAGCAGTTATCGGGAGGGCGGTCAGCCCCAGCATTTT.

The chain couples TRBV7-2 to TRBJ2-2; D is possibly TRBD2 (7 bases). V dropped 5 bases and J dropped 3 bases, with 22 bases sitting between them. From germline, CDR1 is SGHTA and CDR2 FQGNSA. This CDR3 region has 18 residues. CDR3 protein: CASSLLRTGGAYTGELFF. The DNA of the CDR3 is TGTGCCAGCAGCCTCCTTAGAACTGGGGGGGCTTACACCGGGGAGCTGTTTTTT.

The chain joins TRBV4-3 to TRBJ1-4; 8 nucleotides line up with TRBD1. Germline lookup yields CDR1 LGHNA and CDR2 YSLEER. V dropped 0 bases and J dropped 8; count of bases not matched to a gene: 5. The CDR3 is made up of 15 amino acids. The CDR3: CASSQETGAPEKLFF. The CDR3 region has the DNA TGCGCCAGCAGCCAAGAGACAGGGGCCCCGGAAAAACTGTTTTTT.

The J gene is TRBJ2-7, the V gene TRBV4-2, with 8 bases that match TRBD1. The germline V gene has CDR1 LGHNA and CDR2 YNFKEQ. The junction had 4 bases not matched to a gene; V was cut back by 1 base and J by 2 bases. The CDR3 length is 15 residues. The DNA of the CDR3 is TGTGCCAGCAGCCAAGCGGACAGGGATACCTACGAGCAGTACTTC. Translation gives CASSQADRDTYEQYF.

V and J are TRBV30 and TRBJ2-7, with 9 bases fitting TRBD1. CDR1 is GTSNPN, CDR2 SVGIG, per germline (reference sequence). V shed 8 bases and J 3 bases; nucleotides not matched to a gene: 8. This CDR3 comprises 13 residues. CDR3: CARSTTGGYEQYF. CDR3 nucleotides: TGTGCCCGCTCTACGACAGGGGGCTACGAGCAGTACTTC.

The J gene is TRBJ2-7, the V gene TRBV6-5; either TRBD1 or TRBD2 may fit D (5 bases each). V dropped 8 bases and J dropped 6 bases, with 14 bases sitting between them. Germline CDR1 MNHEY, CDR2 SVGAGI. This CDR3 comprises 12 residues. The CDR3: CASEGSTPEQYF. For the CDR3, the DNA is TGTGCCAGCGAGGGGAGTACCCCCGAGCAGTACTTC.

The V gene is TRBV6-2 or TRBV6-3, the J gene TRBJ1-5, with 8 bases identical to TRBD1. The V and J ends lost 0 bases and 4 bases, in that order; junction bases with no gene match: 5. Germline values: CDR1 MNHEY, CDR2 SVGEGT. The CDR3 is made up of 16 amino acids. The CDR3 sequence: CASSYSSGGMNQPQHF. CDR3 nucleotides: TGTGCCAGCAGTTACTCGTCAGGGGGCATGAATCAGCCCCAGCATTTT.

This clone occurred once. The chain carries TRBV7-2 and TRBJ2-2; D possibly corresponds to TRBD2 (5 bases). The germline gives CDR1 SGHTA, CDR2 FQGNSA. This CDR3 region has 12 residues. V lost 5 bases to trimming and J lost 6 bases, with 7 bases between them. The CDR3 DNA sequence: TGTGCCAGCAGCCGAGGGTCCGGGGAGCTGTTTTTT. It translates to CASSRGSGELFF.

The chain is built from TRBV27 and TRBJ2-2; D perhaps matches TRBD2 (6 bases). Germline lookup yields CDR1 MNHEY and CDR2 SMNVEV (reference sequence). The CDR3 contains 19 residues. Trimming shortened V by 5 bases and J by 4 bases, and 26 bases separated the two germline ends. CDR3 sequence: CASSPLGGVGDVGTGELFF. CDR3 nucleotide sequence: TGTGCCAGCAGTCCCCTAGGAGGGGTGGGGGATGTGGGCACCGGGGAGCTGTTTTTT.

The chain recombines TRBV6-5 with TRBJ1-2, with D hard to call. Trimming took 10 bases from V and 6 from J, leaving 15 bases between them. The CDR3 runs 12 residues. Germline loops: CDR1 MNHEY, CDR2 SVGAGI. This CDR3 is CAILRVSNGYTF. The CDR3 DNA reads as TGTGCCATCCTAAGGGTGTCCAATGGCTACACCTTC.

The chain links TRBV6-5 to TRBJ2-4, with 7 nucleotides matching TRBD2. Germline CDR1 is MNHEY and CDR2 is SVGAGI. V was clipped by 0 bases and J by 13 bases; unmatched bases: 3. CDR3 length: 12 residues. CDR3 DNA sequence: TGTGCCAGCAGTTACTCGCGGGGGATACAGTACTTC. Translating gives CASSYSRGIQYF.

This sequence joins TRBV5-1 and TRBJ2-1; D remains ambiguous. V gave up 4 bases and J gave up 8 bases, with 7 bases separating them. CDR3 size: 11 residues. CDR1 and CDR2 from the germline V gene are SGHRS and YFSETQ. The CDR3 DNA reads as TGCGCCAGCAGCCCCCGAGATGAGCAGTTCTTC. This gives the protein CASSPRDEQFF.

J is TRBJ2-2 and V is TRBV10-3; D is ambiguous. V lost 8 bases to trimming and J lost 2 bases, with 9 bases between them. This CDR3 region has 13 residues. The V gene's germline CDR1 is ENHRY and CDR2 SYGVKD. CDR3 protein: CAIAGPNTGELFF. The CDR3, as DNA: TGTGCCATCGCCGGGCCAAACACCGGGGAGCTGTTTTTT.

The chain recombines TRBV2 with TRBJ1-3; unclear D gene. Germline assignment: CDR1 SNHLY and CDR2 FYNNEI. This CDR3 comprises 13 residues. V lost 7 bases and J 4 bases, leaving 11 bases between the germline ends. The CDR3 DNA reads TGTGCCAGCAACCCAACCAGGGGAAACACCATATATTTT. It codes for CASNPTRGNTIYF. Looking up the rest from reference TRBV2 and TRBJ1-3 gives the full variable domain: EPEVTQTPSHQVTQMGQEVILRCVPISNHLYFYWYRQILGQKVEFLVSFYNNEISEKSEIFDDQFSVERPDGSNFTLKIRSTKLEDSAMYFCASNPTRGNTIYFGEGSWLTVV.

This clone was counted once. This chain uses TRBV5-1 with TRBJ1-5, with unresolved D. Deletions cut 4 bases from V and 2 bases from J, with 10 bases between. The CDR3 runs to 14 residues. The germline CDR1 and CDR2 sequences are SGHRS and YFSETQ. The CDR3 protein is CASSTDWGNQPQHF. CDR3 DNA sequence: TGCGCCAGCAGCACAGATTGGGGCAATCAGCCCCAGCATTTT.

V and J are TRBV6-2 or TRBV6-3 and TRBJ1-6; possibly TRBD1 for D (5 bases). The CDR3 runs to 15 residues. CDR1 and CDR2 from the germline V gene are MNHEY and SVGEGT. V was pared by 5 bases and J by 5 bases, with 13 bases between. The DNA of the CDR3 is TGTGCCAGCAGTCCCCGGGACGGCAATAATTCACCCCTCCACTTT. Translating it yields CASSPRDGNNSPLHF.

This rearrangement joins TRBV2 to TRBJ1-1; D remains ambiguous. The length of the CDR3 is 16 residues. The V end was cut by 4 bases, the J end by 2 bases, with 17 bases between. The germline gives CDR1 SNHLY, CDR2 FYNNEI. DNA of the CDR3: TGTGCCAGCAGTGGGCTGGTCGGGAGACCAAACACTGAAGCTTTCTTT. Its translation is CASSGLVGRPNTEAFF.

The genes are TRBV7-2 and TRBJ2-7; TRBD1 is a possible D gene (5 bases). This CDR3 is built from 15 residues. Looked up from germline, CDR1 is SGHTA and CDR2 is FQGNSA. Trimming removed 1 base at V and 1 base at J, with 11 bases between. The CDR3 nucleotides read TGTGCCAGCAGCTTAGACAGGACATTGTCCTACGAGCAGTACTTC. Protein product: CASSLDRTLSYEQYF.

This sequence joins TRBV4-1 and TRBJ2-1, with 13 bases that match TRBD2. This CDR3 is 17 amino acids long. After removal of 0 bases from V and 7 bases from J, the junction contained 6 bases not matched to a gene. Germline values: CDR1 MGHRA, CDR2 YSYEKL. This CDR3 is CASSQELAGGPFNEQFF. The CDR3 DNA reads TGCGCCAGCAGCCAAGAACTAGCGGGAGGGCCGTTTAATGAGCAGTTCTTC.